This record looks at one T cell receptor beta chain sequence and its context. The target antigen is unknown. PCR involved 60 Vbeta and 13 Jbeta primers. Sequencing was performed with immunoSEQ multiplex PCR; in TCRdb, only in-frame clones are kept and a portion is missing. The sample has about 90,000 clones, 79% seen once. This specimen comes from a study of cytomegalovirus exposure and HLA in healthy donors. Study-level points and caveats: For presence/absence analyses, sequencing depth was assumed to be roughly uniform across donors. One variant, a missense change in DCLRE1C, was linked in a later analysis to TCR beta V- and J-gene trimming. In a later analysis, HLA-associated beta chains showed higher expansion and lower generation probabilities than comparable chains.

The CDR3 runs 14 residues. Trimming pared 0 bases from V and 7 bases from J, leaving 10 bases between. Germline V gene sequence: CDR1 SNHLY, CDR2 FYNNEI. Healthy bone marrow donors formed the donor group. What was sequenced was PBMCs. The V and J genes are TRBV2 and TRBJ1-3; D unresolved. The TCR comes from a man aged 25 to 40 in good health and CMV-seronegative. CDR3 in amino acids: CASSEAAFTNTIYF. The CDR3 bases are TGTGCCAGCAGTGAAGCAGCGTTTACCAACACCATATATTTT.